Listed below are T cell receptor beta chains from one sample, sequenced in a study of glioma-infiltrating T cells. From the multiplex PCR reads, TCRdb called clonotypes with MiXCR, one entry per CDR3 protein. The sample includes about 410,000 distinct CDR3 sequences, more than 35% seen only once; the top ten take around 12%. Specimen: glioma tissue, nonneoplastic brain tissue, or PBMCs (not recorded which). Source of these receptors: a human donor with low-grade glioma or glioblastoma, undergoing nonglioma brain surgery, or in good health (not recorded which). Both conserved end residues are trimmed from each CDR3. D genes are given only for firm matches. The size field is filled for only some rows; it gives once, few, many or a size class.

d_gene	v_gene	j_gene	abundance	CDR3aa
TRBD2	TRBV10-3	TRBJ2-7	.	AISRKGTSGKSLFYEQY
.	TRBV24-1	TRBJ2-1	few	ATSDLSGYEQF
.	TRBV7-2	TRBJ1-1	many	ASSLSRAGSNTEAF
TRBD1	TRBV28	TRBJ1-3	.	ASRINRGRGNTIY
.	TRBV2	TRBJ2-3	few	ASSWTEDRTDTQY
.	TRBV6-2/TRBV6-3	TRBJ2-7	.	ASTNRLGRRDEQY
.	TRBV24-1	TRBJ2-2	few	ATSDLAGDVTGELF
.	TRBV27	TRBJ1-5	many	ASSPHNQPQH
.	TRBV4-2	TRBJ2-7	.	ASSQGVQREYEQY
.	TRBV7-9	TRBJ2-7	.	ASSPDRDRSYEQY
.	TRBV20-1	TRBJ1-3	.	SAGGSSGNTIY
TRBD1	TRBV10-3	TRBJ2-3	few	AISDINRGGDTQY
TRBD2	TRBV7-6	TRBJ2-1	.	ASSLGLPLHNDQF
TRBD2	TRBV15	TRBJ2-7	.	ATSRELGLAPTYEQY
TRBD2	TRBV20-1	TRBJ2-1	.	SARDGASGSYNEQF
TRBD2	TRBV28	TRBJ2-7	.	ASSSPGGSYEQY
.	TRBV28	TRBJ1-1	few	ASGPDSFNTEAF
.	TRBV4-3	TRBJ1-5	.	ASGQDTHQPQH
.	TRBV28	TRBJ1-4	many	ASSLPGPPNEKLF
TRBD1	TRBV7-2	TRBJ1-2	.	ASSLDRVYYGYT
TRBD1	TRBV28	TRBJ1-1	once	ASSFPGRGRSWAS
.	TRBV28	TRBJ2-7	many	ASSLGEAYEQY
.	TRBV30	TRBJ2-3	.	AWRSRDLGTQY
.	TRBV28	TRBJ1-1	many	ASSFWRLNTEAF
.	TRBV12-3/TRBV12-4	TRBJ2-5	.	ASSPRGGVGETQY
.	TRBV5-1	TRBJ1-1	.	ASSRSRGRTEAF
.	TRBV3-1	TRBJ1-1	few	ASSQGSVTRLGTEAF
TRBD2	TRBV7-9	TRBJ2-7	few	ASSHRLAGGIFNSYEQY
.	TRBV28	TRBJ1-5	few	ASSLSIPQPQH
.	TRBV6-5	TRBJ2-3	many	ASSYSPDGNTDTQY
TRBD1	TRBV28	TRBJ2-7	.	ASSPHTGTVSYEQY